This T cell receptor beta chain originates from a study of blood T cell repertoires in COVID-19. Study at large: Whether acute or convalescent, the COVID-19 samples came from the United States, Italy and Spain. Sources were T cells, B-cell-depleted T cells, or PBMCs; the material itself was cDNA or gDNA.

This CDR3 has 14 amino acids. Trimming stripped 3 bases from V and 2 bases from J, with 11 bases between. The germline gives CDR1 MDHEN, CDR2 SYDVKM. Methods used by the authors: Estimation of nucleated cell counts relied on the amplification of reference gene primers. Method: immunoSEQ multiplex PCR; TCRdb's copy keeps in-frame clones and lacks some. That table gives V, J and clone size, and the DNA gave D and trimming. Altogether tens of thousands of clones are present, approximately 91% being singletons, with the ten largest covering approximately 1.6%. The sequence was obtained from a human donor in a cohort sampled during active COVID-19. The chain combines TRBV28 with TRBJ2-7, with a weak D call TRBD2 (6 bases). Sequencing was performed on peripheral blood. CDR3: CASSFGLAPYEQYF. The CDR3 DNA reads as TGTGCCAGCAGTTTTGGGCTAGCGCCCTACGAGCAGTACTTC. The full variable domain, its missing parts supplied by reference TRBV28 and TRBJ2-7, is DVKVTQSSRYLVKRTGEKVFLECVQDMDHENMFWYRQDPGLGLRLIYFSYDVKMKEKGDIPEGYSVSREKKERFSLILESASTNQTSMYLCASSFGLAPYEQYFGPGTRLTVT.